A selection of T cell receptor beta chains follows, all from one sample in a study of cytomegalovirus exposure and HLA in healthy donors. The data were produced by immunoSEQ multiplex PCR, yet TCRdb's version contains in-frame clones alone and is incomplete. Of some 87,000 clones detected, 79% appear once; the ten largest clones hold roughly a fifth. What was sequenced was PBMCs. These TCRs come from a woman in her 40s in good health and CMV-seropositive. CDR3s include the opening cysteine and the closing phenylalanine or tryptophan. Each record gives: V gene, J gene, CDR3 length, clone size, D gene, CDR3 protein, CDR3 DNA. D genes are given only for firm matches. Clone size appears in some rows only: once, few, many, or a class for an expanded clone.

v_gene: TRBV5-4; j_gene: TRBJ2-7; len: 13; abundance: NA; d_gene: NA; CDR3aa: CASGPRGSYEQYF; CDR3nt: TGTGCCAGCGGACCCAGGGGTTCCTACGAGCAGTACTTC
v_gene: TRBV19; j_gene: TRBJ2-1; len: 14; abundance: NA; d_gene: TRBD2; CDR3aa: CASREVAGGPKQFF; CDR3nt: TGTGCCAGTAGGGAGGTAGCGGGAGGGCCAAAGCAGTTCTTC
v_gene: TRBV5-1; j_gene: TRBJ2-1; len: 14; abundance: NA; d_gene: NA; CDR3aa: CASSQPGGYNEQFF; CDR3nt: TGCGCCAGCAGTCAACCCGGGGGTTACAATGAGCAGTTCTTC
v_gene: TRBV6-5; j_gene: TRBJ2-3; len: 15; abundance: NA; d_gene: TRBD2; CDR3aa: CASTRLAGRPDTQYF; CDR3nt: TGTGCCAGCACCAGACTAGCGGGACGGCCAGATACGCAGTATTTT
v_gene: TRBV25-1; j_gene: TRBJ1-3; len: 16; abundance: NA; d_gene: NA; CDR3aa: CASSGTSRISGNTIYF; CDR3nt: TGTGCCAGCAGTGGAACGTCCAGAATCTCTGGAAACACCATATATTTT
v_gene: TRBV10-3; j_gene: TRBJ1-1; len: 14; abundance: NA; d_gene: TRBD1; CDR3aa: CAIRTGQETTEAFF; CDR3nt: TGTGCCATCAGGACGGGACAGGAGACCACTGAAGCTTTCTTT
v_gene: TRBV19; j_gene: TRBJ2-7; len: 15; abundance: once; d_gene: TRBD1; CDR3aa: CASRLNGQGAHEQYF; CDR3nt: TGTGCCAGTAGGCTAAACGGACAGGGCGCCCACGAGCAGTACTTC
v_gene: TRBV6-1; j_gene: TRBJ1-4; len: 15; abundance: NA; d_gene: NA; CDR3aa: CASSVFSGEGEKLFF; CDR3nt: TGTGCCAGCAGTGTTTTCTCTGGGGAGGGGGAAAAACTGTTTTTT
v_gene: TRBV10-2; j_gene: TRBJ2-4; len: 14; abundance: NA; d_gene: TRBD1; CDR3aa: CASSGDRAKNIQYF; CDR3nt: TGCGCCAGCAGTGGGGACAGAGCCAAAAACATTCAGTACTTC
v_gene: TRBV6-1; j_gene: TRBJ1-3; len: 15; abundance: NA; d_gene: TRBD1; CDR3aa: CASTRQGLSGNTIYF; CDR3nt: TGTGCCAGCACAAGACAGGGGTTGTCTGGAAACACCATATATTTT
v_gene: TRBV6-5; j_gene: TRBJ1-2; len: 15; abundance: NA; d_gene: TRBD1; CDR3aa: CASSRVAGQGYGYTF; CDR3nt: TGTGCCAGCAGTAGGGTAGCGGGACAGGGATATGGCTACACCTTC
v_gene: TRBV7-2; j_gene: TRBJ2-5; len: 17; abundance: NA; d_gene: TRBD2; CDR3aa: CASSPQRGSGRQETQYF; CDR3nt: TGTGCCAGCAGCCCCCAAAGGGGTAGCGGGAGACAAGAGACCCAGTACTTC
v_gene: TRBV5-8; j_gene: TRBJ2-7; len: 17; abundance: NA; d_gene: TRBD2; CDR3aa: CASSLVVTSGGSREQYF; CDR3nt: TGTGCCAGCAGCTTGGTGGTTACTAGCGGGGGGTCTCGGGAGCAGTACTTC
v_gene: TRBV28; j_gene: TRBJ1-2; len: 15; abundance: NA; d_gene: NA; CDR3aa: CASRQTGRVNYGYTF; CDR3nt: TGTGCCAGCAGACAAACAGGGAGAGTAAACTATGGCTACACCTTC
v_gene: TRBV7-2; j_gene: TRBJ1-1; len: 11; abundance: NA; d_gene: NA; CDR3aa: CASSFDTEAFF; CDR3nt: TGTGCCAGCAGCTTCGACACTGAAGCTTTCTTT
v_gene: TRBV5-8; j_gene: TRBJ2-5; len: 14; abundance: NA; d_gene: NA; CDR3aa: CASSLSLSAETQYF; CDR3nt: TGTGCCAGCAGCTTAAGTCTATCCGCGGAGACCCAGTACTTC
v_gene: TRBV6-5; j_gene: TRBJ2-7; len: 14; abundance: few; d_gene: TRBD2; CDR3aa: CASTKGLAGYEQYF; CDR3nt: TGTGCCAGCACTAAGGGACTAGCGGGGTACGAGCAGTACTTC
v_gene: TRBV5-1; j_gene: TRBJ1-1; len: 15; abundance: NA; d_gene: NA; CDR3aa: CASSLGPRGMAEAFF; CDR3nt: TGCGCCAGCAGCTTGGGCCCCAGGGGCATGGCTGAAGCTTTCTTT